The 27 T cell receptor beta chains below were found in one sample sequenced in a study of blood T cell repertoires in COVID-19. TCRdb's copy holds only in-frame clones and misses some; the assay was immunoSEQ multiplex PCR. The table lists 140,000 or so clones, around 87% of them singletons, with about 5.8% in the top ten. Sequencing used peripheral blood. The origin of the receptors is a human donor in a cohort sampled during active COVID-19.

The chain joins TRBV18 to TRBJ1-2; D is unresolved. This CDR3 is 15 amino acids long. The V and J ends lost 0 bases and 2 bases respectively, with 10 bases between them. Germline CDR1 and CDR2: KGHSH and LQKENI. CDR3 protein: CASSPPTGVNYGYTF. DNA of the CDR3: TGTGCCAGCTCACCACCGACGGGAGTAAACTATGGCTACACCTTC.

The table lists this clone with a count of one. The chain employs TRBV27 and TRBJ2-1; 7 bases line up with TRBD1. V shed 6 bases, J shed 5 bases, and the junction held 13 bases outside the gene matches. This CDR3 region has 16 residues. Germline V gives CDR1 MNHEY, CDR2 SMNVEV (reference sequence). CDR3 in DNA: TGTGCCAGCAGAAGACAGGGTTCTGGGGTGAACAATGAGCAGTTCTTC. Encoded protein: CASRRQGSGVNNEQFF.

This chain joins TRBV7-3 and TRBJ2-3; TRBD2 might be the D (6 bases). CDR3 length equals 14 residues. V was trimmed by 5 bases and J by 6 bases, leaving 15 bases between them. From germline, CDR1 is SGHTA and CDR2 FQGTGA. Here the CDR3 reads CASSPGDHPDTQYF. The DNA of the CDR3 is TGTGCCAGCAGCCCGGGAGATCATCCCGATACGCAGTATTTT.

The V gene is TRBV5-1, the J gene TRBJ2-2, with D perhaps TRBD2 (6 bases). The CDR3 runs 15 residues. The germline V gene encodes CDR1 SGHRS and CDR2 YFSETQ. V gave up 0 bases and J gave up 4 bases, with 10 bases separating them. This chain's CDR3 is CASSLVAGPTGELFF. The CDR3 DNA follows: TGCGCCAGCAGCTTGGTGGCGGGACCCACCGGGGAGCTGTTTTTT.

The chain uses TRBV2 and TRBJ2-4, with 9 positions matching TRBD2. The V gene end was trimmed by 4 bases and the J gene end by 6 bases; junction bases not matched to a gene: 7. The CDR3 runs 15 residues. Germline V gives CDR1 SNHLY, CDR2 FYNNEI. CDR3 sequence: CASSAREGRGNIQYF. The CDR3 nucleotides are TGTGCCAGCAGTGCGCGGGAGGGCCGCGGAAACATTCAGTACTTC. The full variable domain, completed using reference TRBV2 and TRBJ2-4, is EPEVTQTPSHQVTQMGQEVILRCVPISNHLYFYWYRQILGQKVEFLVSFYNNEISEKSEIFDDQFSVERPDGSNFTLKIRSTKLEDSAMYFCASSAREGRGNIQYFGAGTRLSVL.

The gene calls are TRBV7-6 and TRBJ2-1, with 10 bases identical to TRBD1. The CDR3 is 16 residues long. Trimming removed 5 bases from V and 7 bases from J; junction bases left unmatched: 11. Germline V gene sequence: CDR1 SGHVS, CDR2 FNYEAQ. The DNA for the CDR3 is TGTGCCAGCAGCCCTCGGCCGACAGGGGGCATAAATGAGCAGTTCTTC. Amino acid sequence: CASSPRPTGGINEQFF.

The chain combines TRBV12-3 or TRBV12-4 with TRBJ1-2, with D possibly TRBD1 on 5 matching bases. CDR3 length: 13 amino acids. The V end was cut by 6 bases, the J end by 6 bases, with 14 bases between. CDR3 bases: TGTGCCAGCAGCCTCTGGGAGGGGCATGGCTACACCTTC. This gives the protein CASSLWEGHGYTF.

The rearrangement joins TRBV7-3 to TRBJ2-1; D is perhaps TRBD1 (6 bases). The germline CDR1 and CDR2 sequences are SGHTA and FQGTGA. The CDR3 runs to 16 residues. Trimming left V 3 bases short and J 6 bases short, with 18 bases between. The DNA of the CDR3 is TGTGCCAGCAGCTTGTCTAGCTTGGGGGCGTCCAATGAGCAGTTCTTC. Amino acid sequence: CASSLSSLGASNEQFF. Full variable domain (rest looked up from reference TRBV7-3 and TRBJ2-1): GAGVSQTPSNKVTEKGKYVELRCDPISGHTALYWYRQSLGQGPEFLIYFQGTGAADDSGLPNDRFFAVRPEGSVSTLKIQRTERGDSAVYLCASSLSSLGASNEQFFGPGTRLTVL.

Written as DNA, the CDR3 is TGCGCCAGCAGCCTCGGGACAGGGGCCGGAGAGACCCAGTACTTC. This translates into CASSLGTGAGETQYF. The chain links TRBV10-1 to TRBJ2-5, with 10 bases matching TRBD1. Losses at the gene ends were 6 bases for V and 4 bases for J; bases not matched to a gene: 8. The CDR3 is made up of 15 amino acids. CDR1 and CDR2 from the germline V gene are WNHNN and SYGVQD (reference sequence).

This rearrangement joins TRBV5-4 to TRBJ2-2, with D possibly matching TRBD2 (7 bases). CDR3 length: 15 amino acids. Germline V lookup: CDR1 SGHNT, CDR2 YYREEE (reference sequence). Trimming cost V 4 bases and J 2 bases, with 12 bases left between them. CDR3 loop: CASSLQGLNTGELFF. The CDR3, as DNA: TGTGCCAGCAGCCTACAGGGACTAAACACCGGGGAGCTGTTTTTT. The full variable domain, rest sourced from reference TRBV5-4 and TRBJ2-2, is ETGVTQSPTHLIKTRGQQVTLRCSSQSGHNTVSWYQQALGQGPQFIFQYYREEENGRGNFPPRFSGLQFPNYSSELNVNALELDDSALYLCASSLQGLNTGELFFGEGSRLTVL.

The chain joins TRBV3-1 (or the pseudogene TRBV3-2) to TRBJ2-7; 8 nucleotides align to TRBD1. Germline CDR1 and CDR2: LGHDT and YNNKEL (reference sequence). Trimming cost V 1 base and J 2 bases; bases outside gene matches: 4. CDR3 length: 15 residues. In DNA, the CDR3 is TGTGCCAGCAGCCAAGGCGGGACAGGTCCCTACGAGCAGTACTTC. It codes for CASSQGGTGPYEQYF.

The chain employs TRBV2 and TRBJ2-5; TRBD2 agrees at 11 bases. The V gene end was trimmed by 8 bases and the J gene end by 3 bases; junction bases not matched to a gene: 14. Germline V gene lookup returns CDR1 SNHLY and CDR2 FYNNEI. The CDR3 loop spans 17 amino acids. The CDR3, as DNA: TGTGCCAGCTTCCCCCCCCCGGTAGCGGGAGGGGAAGAGACCCAGTACTTC. Translation: CASFPPPVAGGEETQYF.

This clone appeared a single time. This chain joins TRBV11-2 and TRBJ2-5; TRBD2 matches 10 bases. V dropped 5 bases and J dropped 1; count of bases not matched to a gene: 7. Germline-derived CDR1 and CDR2 are SGHAT and FQNNGV. CDR3 size: 16 residues. DNA of the CDR3: TGTGCCAGCAGCCCATTAGCGGGGGGTCCCCAAGAGACCCAGTACTTC. Protein: CASSPLAGGPQETQYF.

The chain has TRBV14 and TRBJ2-3; 12 bases fit TRBD2. CDR3 length: 15 amino acids. CDR1 and CDR2 (germline): SGHDN, FVKESK. The junction had 9 bases not matched to a gene; V was cut back by 7 bases and J by 7 bases. The CDR3 protein is CASKTSGGLRYTQYF. CDR3 nucleotides: TGTGCCAGCAAGACTAGCGGGGGCCTTCGATATACGCAGTATTTT.

This chain connects TRBV11-2 to TRBJ2-5; 10 bases are shared with TRBD2. Per germline, CDR1 SGHAT and CDR2 FQNNGV. V dropped 6 bases and J dropped 2; count of bases not matched to a gene: 9. The CDR3 runs to 16 residues. CDR3 sequence reads: CASSQSGTSVQETQYF. Written as DNA, the CDR3 is TGTGCCAGCAGTCAATCCGGGACTAGCGTTCAAGAGACCCAGTACTTC. Full variable domain (remainder filled in from reference TRBV11-2 and TRBJ2-5): EAGVAQSPRYKIIEKRQSVAFWCNPISGHATLYWYQQILGQGPKLLIQFQNNGVVDDSQLPKDRFSAERLKGVDSTLKIQPAKLEDSAVYLCASSQSGTSVQETQYFGPGTRLLVL.

The V gene is TRBV28, the J gene TRBJ2-1, with D possibly matching TRBD1 (6 bases). V lost 2 bases and J 5 bases, leaving 13 bases between the germline ends. Germline V CDR1 and CDR2: MDHEN, SYDVKM. The CDR3 consists of 15 residues. The CDR3 bases are TGTGCCAGCAGTTTACAGGCAGCAGGGGACAATGAGCAGTTCTTC. Its protein product is CASSLQAAGDNEQFF.

The chain is built from TRBV28 and TRBJ2-1; TRBD1 agrees at 10 bases. J lost 8 bases, V lost 5 bases, and 9 bases had no gene match. The CDR3 is 15 amino acids. From germline, CDR1 is MDHEN and CDR2 SYDVKM. CDR3 DNA: TGTGCCAGCAGTGTAACCGGGACAGGGGTCCATGAGCAGTTCTTC. It codes for CASSVTGTGVHEQFF.

This chain uses TRBV18 with TRBJ1-4, with 9 positions matching TRBD1. The CDR3 length is 15 residues. Germline assignment: CDR1 KGHSH and CDR2 LQKENI. V dropped 3 bases and J dropped 7; count of bases not matched to a gene: 6. As DNA, the CDR3 is TGTGCCAGCTCACCTGGGACAGGGTTGAGTGAAAAACTGTTTTTT. This sequence encodes CASSPGTGLSEKLFF.

V is TRBV25-1 and J is TRBJ2-7; D not resolved. The CDR3 is 12 residues long. CDR1 MGHDK and CDR2 SYGVNS come from the germline V gene. Trimming left V 5 bases short and J 6 bases short, with 11 bases between. The CDR3: CASSSFLREQYF. CDR3 sequence (DNA): TGTGCCAGCAGTAGCTTCCTTCGCGAGCAGTACTTC.

The chain carries TRBV7-8 and TRBJ2-3, with D perhaps TRBD2 (8 bases). Germline V CDR1 and CDR2: SGHVS, FQNEAQ. The CDR3 is 15 residues long. V was cut by 5 bases and J by 5 bases, with 17 bases left in between. The CDR3 nucleotides are TGTGCCAGCAGCCTCGGGAGGGGGCCTAAAGATACGCAGTATTTT. This encodes CASSLGRGPKDTQYF.

This sequence joins TRBV27 and TRBJ2-1, with D possibly TRBD2 on 5 matching bases. The CDR3 consists of 14 residues. Between the trimmed V and J ends, which lost 3 bases and 5 bases, there was a span of 11 bases. The germline V gene encodes CDR1 MNHEY and CDR2 SMNVEV (reference sequence). The CDR3 spells CASSFEGAHNEQFF. The CDR3 nucleotides are TGTGCCAGCAGTTTCGAGGGAGCCCACAATGAGCAGTTCTTC.

The chain joins TRBV19 to TRBJ2-2; TRBD2 might be the D (5 bases). The CDR3 is 13 amino acids. The germline V gene has CDR1 LNHDA and CDR2 SQIVND (reference sequence). The V end lost 5 bases, the J end lost 5 bases, and 9 bases lay between the germline ends. The CDR3 nucleotides are TGTGCCAGTAGTCCCGGGGTTACCGGGGAGCTGTTTTTT. Its translation: CASSPGVTGELFF.

This chain connects TRBV7-3 to TRBJ1-3; TRBD1 might be the D (6 bases). The length of the CDR3 is 15 residues. Germline values: CDR1 SGHTA, CDR2 FQGTGA. V gave up 4 bases and J gave up 4 bases, with 14 bases separating them. The CDR3 sequence: CASSSNGQSGNTIYF. In nucleotides, the CDR3 is TGTGCCAGCAGCTCCAATGGACAGTCGGGAAACACCATATATTTT.

This clone appeared a single time. This sequence joins TRBV3-1 (or the pseudogene TRBV3-2) and TRBJ2-5, with 8 bases fitting TRBD2. V gave up 2 bases and J gave up 1 base; unmatched junction bases: 3. CDR3 size: 15 residues. Germline V lookup: CDR1 LGHDT, CDR2 YNNKEL (reference sequence). CDR3 coding DNA: TGTGCCAGCAGCCAAACGGGGGGGGTCCAAGAGACCCAGTACTTC. It is translated as CASSQTGGVQETQYF.

This chain links TRBV11-2 with TRBJ1-2, with 7 bases that match TRBD1. The CDR3 has 19 residues. The junction had 22 bases not matched to a gene; V was cut back by 4 bases and J by 5 bases. The germline V gene has CDR1 SGHAT and CDR2 FQNNGV. CDR3 coding DNA: TGTGCCAGCAGCTCGATGGCCCGGCGAGAGGGGGCAGGGGTATATGGCTACACCTTC. This codes for CASSSMARREGAGVYGYTF.

V usage is TRBV4-2 and J usage is TRBJ2-3, with a weak D call TRBD2 (6 bases). The V gene lost 1 base and the J gene lost 4 bases, with 12 bases spanning the gap. CDR3 size: 15 residues. In germline, CDR1 is LGHNA, CDR2 YNFKEQ. Here the CDR3 reads CASSQGLGGPDTQYF. CDR3 sequence (DNA): TGTGCCAGCAGCCAAGGATTAGGAGGGCCAGATACGCAGTATTTT.

V usage is TRBV5-1 and J usage is TRBJ1-6; 9 bases line up with TRBD1. Looked up from germline, CDR1 is SGHRS and CDR2 is YFSETQ. The CDR3 is 16 amino acids. V lost 1 base, J lost 5 bases, and 4 bases stayed unmatched. Here the CDR3 DNA reads TGCGCCAGCAGCTTGCTTGGACAGGGGCATAATTCACCCCTCCACTTT. This codes for CASSLLGQGHNSPLHF.